This passage covers 21 T cell receptor beta chains from one sample sequenced in a study of post-analysis software for immune sequencing data. Findings and caveats of the study: Four or five TRBV segments, including TRBV5-6, TRBV5-1 and TRBV20-1, were more frequent in patients than controls.

cDNA libraries of TCR beta carried unique molecular identifiers. TCRdb processed the PCR reads anew with MiXCR; each CDR3 protein has one entry. The sample records hundreds of thousands of distinct CDR3 sequences, about 40% being singletons. These receptors are not linked to any known antigen. Sequencing used blood. Source of these receptors: a girl aged 5-17 years with multiple sclerosis.

In this sample, this clonotype turned up a few times. J is TRBJ2-7 and V is TRBV2; a weak D match, TRBD1 (6 bases). V was clipped by 7 bases and J by 3 bases, with 16 bases between them. This CDR3 region has 14 residues. CDR1 SNHLY and CDR2 FYNNEI come from the germline V gene. The chain's CDR3 is CASTDRFSSYEQYF. The CDR3 nucleotides read TGTGCCAGCACGGACAGATTTTCTAGCTACGAGCAGTACTTC.

This clonotype has just a few counts. The chain carries TRBV24-1 and TRBJ1-1; the D is unclear. The germline V gene has CDR1 KGHDR and CDR2 SFDVKD. CDR3 length equals 11 residues. V lost 8 bases to trimming and J lost 7 bases, with 10 bases between them. The CDR3 reads CATTSLGEAFF. The CDR3, as DNA: TGTGCCACCACTAGTCTCGGTGAAGCTTTCTTT.

V is TRBV20-1 and J is TRBJ2-3, with D uncertain. The V end lost 0 bases, the J end lost 0 bases, and 4 bases lay between the germline ends. The germline V gene has CDR1 DFQATT and CDR2 SNEGSKA (reference sequence). The CDR3 runs to 13 residues. The CDR3 bases are TGCAGTGCTAGAGATCCGAGCACAGATACGCAGTATTTT. This gives the protein CSARDPSTDTQYF.

The gene calls are TRBV5-1 and TRBJ2-1; 8 bases agree with TRBD2. The CDR3 sequence is 19 residues long. V shed 0 bases and J 4 bases; nucleotides not matched to a gene: 15. Germline values: CDR1 SGHRS, CDR2 YFSETQ. The CDR3 protein is CASSLAHFLREDLYNEQFF. The CDR3 DNA follows: TGCGCCAGCAGCTTGGCCCACTTTTTGCGGGAGGACCTGTACAATGAGCAGTTCTTC.

In this sample, this clonotype turned up once. V usage is TRBV12-3 or TRBV12-4 and J usage is TRBJ2-7; 7 bases align to TRBD1. Unmatched junction bases numbered 8, after V lost 4 bases and J lost 2 bases. The CDR3 has 15 amino acids. CDR3 DNA sequence: TGTGCCAGCAGTTGGGGCGACAGGGTAGCCTACGAGCAGTACTTC. Translated, it gives CASSWGDRVAYEQYF.

As to this clonotype: Being one base from a much bigger clone, this may be a read error. The V gene is TRBV29-1, the J gene TRBJ2-1; 9 bases match TRBD1. Trimming removed 4 bases from V and 10 bases from J; junction bases left unmatched: 20. CDR3 size: 17 residues. Germline values: CDR1 SQVTM, CDR2 ANQGSEA. The CDR3 sequence is CSVVTGGYSSSSYEQFF. CDR3 bases: TGCAGCGTTGTAACAGGGGGCTACAGTTCGAGCTCCTACGAGCAGTTCTTC.

This clonotype has more than one count but fewer than ten. The chain has TRBV29-1 and TRBJ2-5; 14 bases are a match to TRBD2. This CDR3 has 13 residues. Losses at the gene ends were 6 bases for V and 5 bases for J; bases not matched to a gene: 2. The germline V gene has CDR1 SQVTM and CDR2 ANQGSEA. CDR3 nucleotides: TGCAGCGTAAGGACTAGCGGGAGGGAGACCCAGTACTTC. This sequence encodes CSVRTSGRETQYF.

CDR3 nucleotide sequence: TGTGCCAGCAGCTTAGCCGGGGGTCCTGGCTACACCTTC. Its translation is CASSLAGGPGYTF. The chain combines TRBV7-9 with TRBJ1-2; the D gene is possibly TRBD1 (5 bases). The germline V and J ends were trimmed by 0 bases and 7 bases, with 9 bases remaining between them. This CDR3 spans 13 amino acids. The germline V gene encodes CDR1 SEHNR and CDR2 FQNEAQ (reference sequence).

A remark on this clonotype: Germline is not matched at one junction end, which may reflect a read error. The chain has TRBV5-1 and TRBJ1-1; 7 bases fit TRBD1. This CDR3 is 14 amino acids long. The V gene's germline CDR1 is SGHRS and CDR2 YFSETQ. In nucleotides, the CDR3 is TGCGCCAGCTGGAAAACAGGGGATGACACCGAAGCTTTCTTT. It specifies CASWKTGDDTEAFF. Variable domain in full (rest from reference TRBV5-1 and TRBJ1-1): KAGVTQTPRYLIKTRGQQVTLSCSPISGHRSVSWYQQTPGQGLQFLFEYFSETQRNKGNFPGRFSGRQFSNSRSEMNVSTLELGDSALYLCASWKTGDDTEAFFGQGTRLTVV.

This clonotype came up a few times. V is TRBV12-3 or TRBV12-4 and J is TRBJ1-5; perhaps TRBD1 as D (5 bases). CDR3 length equals 14 residues. Trimming removed 5 bases at V and 4 bases at J, with 12 bases between. The CDR3 coding sequence is TGTGCCAGCAGTCTTCGGGGGGAGAATCAGCCCCAGCATTTT. This gives the protein CASSLRGENQPQHF.

This clonotype was seen a few times. V is TRBV20-1 and J is TRBJ2-7; the match to TRBD2 covers 11 bases. CDR3 length: 14 residues. Germline V gives CDR1 DFQATT, CDR2 SNEGSKA (reference sequence). J lost 1 base, V lost 5 bases, and 4 bases had no gene match. Here the CDR3 reads CSAHLAGGSYEQYF. The CDR3 coding sequence is TGCAGTGCTCACCTAGCGGGGGGATCCTACGAGCAGTACTTC.

As for this clonotype: One junction end does not reproduce the germline sequence, and a read error may be involved. The V call is TRBV12-3 or TRBV12-4, the J call TRBJ2-5; D might be TRBD2 (6 bases). This CDR3 spans 15 amino acids. CDR3 in DNA: TGTGCCAGCAGCCCCCCGGGACTTAAGGAAGAGACCCATTACTTC. The encoded protein is CASSPPGLKEETHYF.

This chain links TRBV7-9 with TRBJ2-5; D uncertain. The assigned J gene may be wrong: the sequence end matches TRBJ2-7 better. Germline V gene data show CDR1 as SEHNR and CDR2 as FQNEAQ (reference sequence). The CDR3 covers 12 residues. CDR3 amino acids: CASSLNLAEQYF. As DNA, the CDR3 is TGTGCCAGCAGCTTAAACTTAGCCGAGCAGTACTTC.

The chain links TRBV12-3 or TRBV12-4 to TRBJ1-1; 7 nucleotides agree with TRBD1. J lost 1 base, V lost 3 bases, and 5 bases had no gene match. CDR3 length equals 15 residues. DNA of the CDR3: TGTGCCAGCAGTTTGGCCACAGGGGCGAACACTGAAGCTTTCTTT. Amino acid sequence: CASSLATGANTEAFF.

The V call is TRBV3-1, the J call TRBJ2-5; 7 bases are a match to TRBD2. This CDR3 has 14 amino acids. Germline V gene sequence: CDR1 LGHDT, CDR2 YNNKEL (reference sequence). The V and J ends lost 3 bases and 0 bases, in that order; junction bases with no gene match: 1. In DNA, the CDR3 is TGTGCCAGCAGCCAGGGGGGGAACCAAGAGACCCAGTACTTC. This translates into CASSQGGNQETQYF.

This rearrangement joins TRBV7-9 to TRBJ1-1, with a possible D match to TRBD1 (6 bases). The ends were cut back, 2 bases at V and 1 base at J, with 17 bases in the middle. The CDR3 runs 17 residues. Germline loops: CDR1 SEHNR, CDR2 FQNEAQ (reference sequence). CDR3 nucleotide sequence: TGTGCCAGCAGCTTATACTGGCCGGGACAACCGAACACTGAAGCTTTCTTT. Translating it yields CASSLYWPGQPNTEAFF.

The sample holds a few counts of this clonotype. CDR3 sequence (DNA): TGTGCCAGCAGCGCACCAATGTTCTTC. It is translated as CASSAPMFF. The rearrangement uses TRBV7-9 and TRBJ2-1; D is unclear. V lost 5 bases, J lost 15 bases, and 8 bases lay in between. The CDR3 runs 9 residues. Germline values: CDR1 SEHNR, CDR2 FQNEAQ (reference sequence).

In this sample, this clonotype turned up a few times. The chain employs TRBV6-4 and TRBJ2-3; 7 nucleotides match TRBD2. The CDR3 is made up of 14 amino acids. Unmatched junction bases numbered 6, after V lost 5 bases and J lost 4 bases. Germline V gives CDR1 MRHNA, CDR2 SNTAGT. CDR3 region: CASSRRGDADTQYF. The CDR3 coding sequence is TGTGCCAGCAGTAGACGGGGGGACGCAGATACGCAGTATTTT.

This clonotype was counted between two and nine times. The chain recombines TRBV29-1 with TRBJ2-5; the match to TRBD2 covers 8 bases. The V and J ends lost 7 bases and 2 bases, in that order; junction bases with no gene match: 6. The germline CDR1 and CDR2 sequences are SQVTM and ANQGSEA. The CDR3 has 13 amino acids. In nucleotides, the CDR3 is TGCAGCGCGGGACTAGTCCTTCAAGAGACCCAGTACTTC. Amino acid sequence: CSAGLVLQETQYF.

Only a few counts were recorded for this clonotype. The chain links TRBV12-3 or TRBV12-4 to TRBJ2-1, with D maybe TRBD1 (6 bases). The CDR3 covers 15 residues. The ends were cut back, 4 bases at V and 6 bases at J, with 16 bases in the middle. CDR3 nucleotide sequence: TGTGCCAGCAGTTCCCCGGACAGAACACTCAATGAGCAGTTCTTC. This translates into CASSSPDRTLNEQFF.

The chain employs TRBV5-1 and TRBJ2-1, with TRBD1 matching 9 bases. The CDR3 sequence is 16 residues long. Germline CDR1 reads SGHRS; CDR2 reads YFSETQ. The junction had 9 bases not matched to a gene; V was cut back by 0 bases and J by 8 bases. Here the CDR3 reads CASSLAGQGRRDEQFF. In DNA form, the CDR3 reads TGCGCCAGCAGCTTGGCAGGACAGGGGCGCAGGGATGAGCAGTTCTTC.